The T cell receptor beta chain under discussion was sequenced for a study of a mutant IDH1 vaccine in newly diagnosed glioma. The overall study: It was radiotherapy, temozolomide, or both that patients received previously, with most receiving both. V12 came at week 35, V13 at week 47.

General observations from the study: Vaccine-induced immune responses occurred in roughly 94% of patients.

Here immunoSEQ multiplex PCR was the method, and the copy in TCRdb shows in-frame clones only, minus some. The repertoire holds 35,000 to 55,000 clones, with 81% as singletons. As to this clone: What it binds is unknown.

Documented time point: week 35, safety follow-up. Each dose of the vaccine consisted of 300 ug of mutant IDH1 20-mer peptide, with topical imiquimod. V gave up 4 bases and J gave up 5 bases, with 11 bases separating them. CDR3 length equals 13 residues. CDR1 is MNHEY and CDR2 is SVGAGI in the germline V gene. This sequence originates from a middle-aged woman with glioma. Some clones in this sample may be carry-over from other donors' samples. Material: PBMCs, obtained from a glioma patient whose treatment included an IDH1 peptide vaccine. The V call is TRBV6-5, the J call TRBJ2-5; no firm D call. CDR3: CASSFVATETQYF. The DNA for the CDR3 is TGTGCCAGCAGTTTCGTTGCAACTGAGACCCAGTACTTC.